The source of this TCR beta chain is a study of T cells in Graves' hyperthyroidism and ophthalmopathy. The study, taken as a whole, reports: A 13 V-J signature model discriminated ophthalmopathy versus stable hyperthyroidism. Most thyroid-expanded clonotypes above 0.001 were also found in blood.

For the diagnoses, clinical symptoms, serum thyroxine and TRAb, thyroid ultrasound and orbital computed tomography were used. This clonotype showed up many times. Its specificity is not known. Germline CDR1 is SGHRS and CDR2 is YFSETQ. With V trimmed by 2 bases and J by 4 bases, 3 bases remained unmatched. The CDR3 loop spans 14 amino acids. It was RNA transcripts that yielded the amplified TCR beta CDR3 regions. Using the HTBI primer set, a first-round RT-PCR was run on the TCR CDR3. Each CDR3 protein is one row after TCRdb ran MiXCR on the multiplex PCR reads. The sample has about 640,000 distinct CDR3 sequences; 14% are singletons.

The receptor comes from a woman aged 45 to 65 with Graves' ophthalmopathy. The V call is TRBV5-1, the J call TRBJ2-1, with 7 bases that match TRBD1. Material: blood. The CDR3 region has the DNA TGCGCCAGCAGCTTAAAGACAGGGTACAATGAGCAGTTCTTC. It yields the protein CASSLKTGYNEQFF.